Shown below are 30 T cell receptor beta chains from a single sample sequenced in a study of T cell repertoires in cytomegalovirus infection. The antigens of these receptors remain unknown. TCRdb passed the reads through MiXCR, listing each CDR3 protein once. The sample consists of fewer than 70,000 distinct CDR3 sequences, about 27% of them appearing once. This specimen consisted of CD8+ T cells from cultured PBMCs, obtained from culture after CMV antigen stimulation. The receptors come from a human donor in good health (CMV status not recorded). Some clones in this sample may be carry-over from other donors' samples.

In this sample, this clonotype turned up a few times. In DNA, the CDR3 is TGTGCCAGCAGTTACCCGGGAAGGGAGGGCCGCTACGAGCAGTACTTC. Amino acids: CASSYPGREGRYEQYF. V and J are TRBV6-5 and TRBJ2-7; TRBD2 matches 7 bases. The CDR3 length is 16 residues. V lost 2 bases, J lost 3 bases, and 10 bases stayed unmatched. From germline, CDR1 is MNHEY and CDR2 SVGAGI.

In DNA form, the CDR3 reads TGTGCCAGCAGCCCACAGGTTGGCGATGAGCAGTTCTTC. Translation gives CASSPQVGDEQFF. The chain is built from TRBV11-2 and TRBJ2-1, with a tentative D call TRBD1 (5 bases). V lost 5 bases and J 8 bases, leaving 13 bases between the germline ends. The length of the CDR3 is 13 residues. CDR1 and CDR2 from the germline V gene are SGHAT and FQNNGV.

This chain joins TRBV19 and TRBJ1-2, with 10 positions matching TRBD1. In germline, CDR1 is LNHDA, CDR2 SQIVND (reference sequence). Losses at the gene ends were 7 bases for V and 7 bases for J; bases not matched to a gene: 12. This CDR3 is built from 15 residues. In DNA form, the CDR3 reads TGTGCCAGTATGGACAGGGGGGCCTCCTTTGGTGGCTACACCTTC. It translates to CASMDRGASFGGYTF.

This clonotype came up a few times. This chain connects TRBV5-5 to TRBJ2-3; D gene uncertain. The length of the CDR3 is 16 residues. Germline V lookup: CDR1 SGHKS, CDR2 YYEKEE (reference sequence). Trimming took off 4 bases at V and 2 bases at J, with 17 bases between the two ends. CDR3 DNA sequence: TGTGCCAGCAGCGAGCTGACTGGCTGGAACACAGATACGCAGTATTTT. Amino acids: CASSELTGWNTDTQYF.

This clonotype was recorded many times. The chain has TRBV7-8 and TRBJ2-1; no firm D call. Trimming cost V 5 bases and J 2 bases, with 16 bases left between them. The germline CDR1 and CDR2 sequences are SGHVS and FQNEAQ. The CDR3 sequence is 16 residues long. CDR3 residues: CASSPHRARTYNEQFF. Written as DNA, the CDR3 is TGTGCCAGCAGCCCTCACCGTGCTAGGACCTACAATGAGCAGTTCTTC.

The rearrangement uses TRBV7-6 and TRBJ1-6, with a tentative D call TRBD1 (6 bases). CDR3 length: 14 residues. The germline V gene encodes CDR1 SGHVS and CDR2 FNYEAQ. The germline V and J ends were trimmed by 4 bases and 6 bases, with 10 bases remaining between them. CDR3 nucleotides: TGTGCCAGCAGCTCAGGACAGTCTAATTCACCCCTCCACTTT. Translation: CASSSGQSNSPLHF.

Points on this clonotype: This may stem from a read error, because a much larger clone lies one nucleotide away. The chain couples TRBV18 to TRBJ2-1; the match to TRBD2 covers 12 bases. The CDR3 runs to 14 residues. In germline, CDR1 is KGHSH, CDR2 LQKENI. Here the CDR3 DNA reads TGTGTCAGCTCACTCGGACTAGCGGGGTCCGAACAGTTCTTC. Its translation is CVSSLGLAGSEQFF.

V and J are TRBV10-2 and TRBJ2-3; 7 bases match TRBD1. CDR3 length: 15 amino acids. CDR1 and CDR2 (germline): WSHSY, SAAADI. Trimming cost V 4 bases and J 0 bases; bases outside gene matches: 4. This CDR3 reads CASSVNRGSTDTQYF. For the CDR3, the DNA is TGCGCCAGCAGTGTGAACAGGGGTAGCACAGATACGCAGTATTTT.

J is TRBJ2-7 and V is TRBV11-2; D gene uncertain. The CDR3 is 15 residues long. CDR1 is SGHAT, CDR2 FQNNGV, per germline. The V gene lost 0 bases and the J gene lost 0 bases, with 9 bases spanning the gap. The CDR3 region is CASSLDWNFSYEQYF. CDR3 sequence (DNA): TGTGCCAGCAGCTTAGATTGGAATTTCTCCTACGAGCAGTACTTC.

The chain joins TRBV28 to TRBJ1-2; 9 bases are a match to TRBD1. The CDR3 covers 16 residues. The germline V gene has CDR1 MDHEN and CDR2 SYDVKM. V was clipped by 2 bases and J by 4 bases; unmatched bases: 8. CDR3 loop: CASSLLTGQGGYGYTF. Written as DNA, the CDR3 is TGTGCCAGCAGTTTACTTACGGGACAGGGTGGCTATGGCTACACCTTC.

J is TRBJ2-7 and V is TRBV12-3 or TRBV12-4; no reliable D call. The CDR3 is made up of 13 amino acids. Trimming pared 5 bases from V and 5 bases from J, leaving 13 bases between. The CDR3 sequence is CASSPSPTDEQYF. CDR3 DNA sequence: TGTGCCAGCAGTCCGTCCCCTACGGACGAGCAGTACTTC.

This clonotype was detected ten times or more. The V and J genes are TRBV7-9 and TRBJ2-7; 9 positions agree with TRBD1. The CDR3 is made up of 15 amino acids. Germline V gene lookup returns CDR1 SEHNR and CDR2 FQNEAQ (reference sequence). V shed 5 bases, J shed 5 bases, and the junction held 10 bases outside the gene matches. The CDR3 region is CASSGRADRGNEQYF. The DNA for the CDR3 is TGTGCCAGCAGCGGGAGAGCGGACAGGGGCAACGAGCAGTACTTC. Complete variable domain (other parts from reference TRBV7-9 and TRBJ2-7): DTGVSQNPRHKITKRGQNVTFRCDPISEHNRLYWYRQTLGQGPEFLTYFQNEAQLEKSRLLSDRFSAERPKGSFSTLEIQRTEQGDSAMYLCASSGRADRGNEQYFGPGTRLTVT.

The rearrangement links TRBV28 to TRBJ2-4; the D call may be TRBD1 or TRBD2 (6 bases each). The V end was cut by 3 bases, the J end by 1 base, with 10 bases between. The CDR3 runs 15 residues. CDR1 and CDR2 (germline): MDHEN, SYDVKM. The CDR3 is CASSLEGEAKNIQYF. Here the CDR3 DNA reads TGTGCCAGCAGTTTGGAGGGGGAGGCCAAAAACATTCAGTACTTC.

The chain joins TRBV27 to TRBJ2-7, with D maybe TRBD1 (6 bases). Looked up from germline, CDR1 is MNHEY and CDR2 is SMNVEV (reference sequence). The V end was cut by 4 bases, the J end by 2 bases, with 9 bases between. The CDR3 is 13 residues long. The CDR3 sequence: CASSSGATYEQYF. CDR3 nucleotide sequence: TGTGCCAGCAGTTCAGGGGCTACCTACGAGCAGTACTTC.

V usage is TRBV4-3 and J usage is TRBJ1-3; D is possibly TRBD1 (6 bases). The CDR3 runs 18 residues. Germline CDR1 reads LGHNA; CDR2 reads YSLEER. Trimming took off 4 bases at V and 0 bases at J, with 19 bases between the two ends. The chain's CDR3 is CASSPEGSGATSGNTIYF. CDR3 DNA: TGCGCCAGCAGCCCCGAAGGGTCAGGGGCCACCTCTGGAAACACCATATATTTT.

The chain couples TRBV6-2 or TRBV6-3 to TRBJ2-5; D ambiguous. V shed 6 bases and J shed 2 bases, with 13 bases lying between them. Germline CDR1 MNHEY, CDR2 SVGEGT. The CDR3 consists of 14 residues. CDR3 coding DNA: TGTGCCAGCAGCACTCAGGTAGAACAAGAGACCCAGTACTTC. Its translation is CASSTQVEQETQYF.

This clonotype was counted only a few times. The chain recombines TRBV11-2 with TRBJ1-4, with 11 bases identical to TRBD1. This CDR3 has 17 residues. Germline values: CDR1 SGHAT, CDR2 FQNNGV. The V gene end was trimmed by 1 base and the J gene end by 3 bases; junction bases not matched to a gene: 4. CDR3 loop: CASSLGTGGESNEKLFF. CDR3 DNA sequence: TGTGCCAGCAGCTTAGGGACAGGGGGCGAATCTAATGAAAAACTGTTTTTT.

The chain employs TRBV20-1 and TRBJ2-7; 10 nucleotides agree with TRBD1. Trimming at V came to 0 bases and at J to 0 bases, leaving 5 bases not matched to a gene. The CDR3 sequence is 16 residues long. Looked up from germline, CDR1 is DFQATT and CDR2 is SNEGSKA (reference sequence). The CDR3 DNA reads as TGCAGTGCTAGAGACTATGGACAGGGGGGCTCCTACGAGCAGTACTTC. Translated, it gives CSARDYGQGGSYEQYF.

This clonotype was observed a few times. The rearrangement joins TRBV19 to TRBJ2-6; D is ambiguous. The germline V and J ends were trimmed by 0 bases and 0 bases, with 15 bases remaining between them. Germline CDR1 and CDR2: LNHDA and SQIVND (reference sequence). The length of the CDR3 is 19 residues. CDR3 protein: CASSIDGVHSYSGANVLTF. The CDR3 region has the DNA TGTGCCAGTAGTATAGATGGGGTTCACAGCTACTCTGGGGCCAACGTCCTGACTTTC.

The genes are TRBV7-9 and TRBJ1-2; D not resolved. V was shortened by 11 bases and J by 4 bases, with 14 bases between the two germline ends. Germline CDR1 is SEHNR and CDR2 is FQNEAQ (reference sequence). The CDR3 runs to 12 residues. CDR3 loop: CAGRSRIYGYTF. In nucleotides, the CDR3 is TGTGCCGGCCGATCTCGCATCTATGGCTACACCTTC. The full variable domain, with the rest looked up from reference TRBV7-9 and TRBJ1-2, is DTGVSQNPRHKITKRGQNVTFRCDPISEHNRLYWYRQTLGQGPEFLTYFQNEAQLEKSRLLSDRFSAERPKGSFSTLEIQRTEQGDSAMYLCAGRSRIYGYTFGSGTRLTVV.

This clonotype has at least ten counts. The chain links TRBV7-2 to TRBJ1-3, with no clear D. Per germline, CDR1 SGHTA and CDR2 FQGNSA. V was clipped by 1 base and J by 4 bases, with 14 bases between them. The length of the CDR3 is 16 residues. Written as DNA, the CDR3 is TGTGCCAGCAGCTTAGGCCGGCTAGAAGCGGGAAACACCATATATTTT. Its protein is CASSLGRLEAGNTIYF.

Remarks on this clonotype: Possible read error: a much larger clone is one base away. The V call is TRBV19, the J call TRBJ1-5; no clear D. From germline, CDR1 is LNHDA and CDR2 SQIVND (reference sequence). CDR3 size: 13 residues. CDR3 sequence (DNA): TGTGTCAGTAGTAACCTATTGAGGACCGGACAGCATTTT. Translating gives CVSSNLLRTGQHF.

The rearrangement links TRBV10-3 to TRBJ2-1; possible D gene TRBD2, 6 bases. The CDR3 runs 15 residues. Germline assignment: CDR1 ENHRY and CDR2 SYGVKD. Between the trimmed V and J ends, which lost 6 bases and 0 bases, there was a span of 12 bases. CDR3 sequence: CAIRNSGSSYNEQFF. CDR3 bases: TGTGCCATCAGAAATAGCGGAAGCTCCTACAATGAGCAGTTCTTC.

The V gene is TRBV27, the J gene TRBJ2-7; 8 bases map to TRBD2. The J segment lost 3 bases and the V segment lost 6 bases, leaving 4 bases of the junction unmatched. Germline CDR1 is MNHEY and CDR2 is SMNVEV (reference sequence). The CDR3 contains 13 residues. The CDR3 region is CASRTGGDYEQYF. The CDR3 DNA sequence: TGTGCCAGCAGAACGGGAGGGGACTACGAGCAGTACTTC.

The chain joins TRBV12-5 to TRBJ1-5, with D hard to call. The CDR3 runs 12 residues. The V gene lost 7 bases and the J gene lost 7 bases, with 11 bases spanning the gap. Germline V gene lookup returns CDR1 LGHNT and CDR2 FRNRAP. CDR3 region: CASVEGMQPQHF. Written as DNA, the CDR3 is TGTGCTAGTGTAGAGGGAATGCAGCCCCAGCATTTT.

This clonotype was detected a few times. This rearrangement joins TRBV10-2 to TRBJ2-3; D is ambiguous. The CDR3 has 15 residues. The germline CDR1 and CDR2 sequences are WSHSY and SAAADI. With 2 bases removed from V and 0 bases from J, the gap between germline ends came to 9 bases. The chain's CDR3 is CASSERLVSTDTQYF. CDR3 DNA: TGCGCCAGCAGTGAGAGACTTGTGAGCACAGATACGCAGTATTTT.

With regard to this clonotype: This may arise from a read error, as a much more abundant clone is one base away. The J gene is TRBJ2-7, the V gene TRBV27; D is undetermined. Trimming removed 2 bases from V and 6 bases from J, with 20 bases in between. Looked up from germline, CDR1 is MNHEY and CDR2 is SMNVEV (reference sequence). CDR3 length: 16 amino acids. The CDR3 DNA sequence: TGTGCCAGCAGTTTAAGTTCAGGTCCAAAATTCTGCGAGCAGTACTTC. It codes for CASSLSSGPKFCEQYF.

This clonotype came up a few times. The chain recombines TRBV27 with TRBJ2-1; 10 nucleotides line up with TRBD1. Germline V gene lookup returns CDR1 MNHEY and CDR2 SMNVEV (reference sequence). The V gene end was trimmed by 5 bases and the J gene end by 9 bases; junction bases not matched to a gene: 10. The CDR3 contains 15 residues. CDR3 loop: CASSTPGQGIGEQFF. CDR3 bases: TGTGCCAGCAGTACTCCGGGACAGGGGATCGGTGAGCAGTTCTTC.

The table lists this clonotype with a few counts. V usage is TRBV7-3 and J usage is TRBJ2-7, with 7 bases identical to TRBD2. From germline, CDR1 is SGHTA and CDR2 FQGTGA. This CDR3 has 14 residues. J lost 2 bases, V lost 4 bases, and 5 bases had no gene match. CDR3 residues: CASSYMGGAYEQYF. Written as DNA, the CDR3 is TGTGCCAGCAGCTACATGGGGGGGGCCTACGAGCAGTACTTC.

The CDR3 protein is CSAGGGAKGYTF. The CDR3 DNA reads as TGCAGTGCTGGAGGGGGAGCGAAAGGCTACACCTTC. The chain uses TRBV20-1 and TRBJ1-2; a possible D gene is TRBD1 (6 bases). V was cut by 5 bases and J by 8 bases, with 15 bases left in between. This CDR3 has 12 residues. Germline-derived CDR1 and CDR2 are DFQATT and SNEGSKA (reference sequence).